The sequence of this TCR beta chain was determined in a study of response to subunit inactivated influenza vaccine. For this clonotype: Antigen unknown.

V was clipped by 3 bases and J by 4 bases; unmatched bases: 6. The length of the CDR3 is 15 residues. CDR1 and CDR2 from the germline V gene are SGHAT and FQNNGV. TCRdb re-analysed the RT-PCR reads in MiXCR, keeping a single row per CDR3 protein. The sample contains 540,000 or so distinct CDR3 sequences, over 10% of which appear only once. Broader study findings: Authors suggested each seasonal influenza vaccination recruits few new T cells.

This specimen was PBMCs from blood, taken about 40 days after vaccination. This TCR derives from a man in his forties or fifties who received an inactivated influenza vaccine. This sequence joins TRBV11-2 and TRBJ1-3; 7 nucleotides agree with TRBD1. The CDR3 protein is CASSFFGQEGNTIYF. Here the CDR3 DNA reads TGTGCCAGCAGCTTCTTTGGACAGGAGGGAAACACCATATATTTT.